The clone carrying this T cell receptor (beta chain) was picked up a small number of times. Its antigen is not identified. The germline V gene has CDR1 SGHVS and CDR2 FNYEAQ. This CDR3 comprises 13 residues. The V and J ends lost 4 bases and 7 bases respectively, with 14 bases between them. This sample was taken from a study of OX40 agonist ivuxolimab in advanced cancers. Study-level background: From roughly 23 to 85 years was the age range, with a mean of roughly 59 years, and about 78% were male. Study-wide results and caveats: Which antigen the expanded peripheral T cells recognized is unknown. Among the lowest peripheral clonal expansion occurred in 0.1-3.0 mg/kg partial responders.

Sampling of blood occurred at baseline, cycle 4 day 1, and cycle 7 day 1. Assay used: immunoSEQ multiplex PCR; TCRdb lists only in-frame clones, some missing. This sample yields tens of thousands of clones, of which roughly four fifths are seen a single time; roughly half belongs to the top ten. The sequence derives from an adult with an advanced solid tumor such as melanoma, head and neck, liver or kidney cancer. The sequencing here drew on CD4+ or CD8+ T cells sorted from blood, taken in a trial of the OX40 agonist ivuxolimab. The V call is TRBV7-6, the J call TRBJ2-7; weak D call: TRBD2 (7 bases). CDR3 sequence reads: CASSYAGAGEQYF. CDR3 DNA sequence: TGTGCCAGCAGCTATGCGGGGGCCGGGGAGCAGTACTTC. The entire variable domain, with the rest obtained from reference TRBV7-6 and TRBJ2-7, is as follows: GAGVSQSPRYKVTKRGQDVALRCDPISGHVSLYWYRQALGQGPEFLTYFNYEAQQDKSGLPNDRFSAERPEGSISTLTIQRTEQRDSAMYRCASSYAGAGEQYFGPGTRLTVT.